These 5 T cell receptor beta chains originate from one sample sequenced in a study of blood T cell repertoires in COVID-19. Generated by immunoSEQ multiplex PCR, the TCRdb table keeps only in-frame clones and is missing some. The data show about 38,000 clones, almost 90% seen once. The sample taken for sequencing was peripheral blood. The receptor source for this set is a man aged 60-69 years with active or convalescent COVID-19.

The rearrangement joins TRBV30 to TRBJ1-6; D gene ambiguous. The CDR3 runs to 14 residues. Germline V gives CDR1 GTSNPN, CDR2 SVGIG (reference sequence). V lost 0 bases and J lost 7, with 10 bases in between. CDR3 in amino acids: CAWSVLTGNSPLHF. The DNA for the CDR3 is TGTGCCTGGAGTGTACTGACGGGGAATTCACCCCTCCACTTT.

The chain uses TRBV25-1 and TRBJ2-3, with TRBD2 identical over 13 bases. CDR1 is MGHDK and CDR2 is SYGVNS in the germline V gene. V lost 4 bases, J lost 2 bases, and 3 bases stayed unmatched. The CDR3 has 16 residues. The CDR3 protein is CASSAGTSGVTDTQYF. For the CDR3, the DNA is TGTGCCAGCAGTGCAGGGACTAGCGGGGTCACAGATACGCAGTATTTT.

This chain uses TRBV18 with TRBJ2-2; 11 bases align to TRBD1. This CDR3 contains 18 residues. Germline loops: CDR1 KGHSH, CDR2 LQKENI. J lost 7 bases, V lost 0 bases, and 10 bases had no gene match. Here the CDR3 DNA reads TGTGCCAGCTCACCACCGAAGATCGGACAGGGGGCAAACGGGGAGCTGTTTTTT. Residues: CASSPPKIGQGANGELFF.

The rearrangement uses TRBV6-1 and TRBJ2-4, with 8 bases fitting TRBD1. The J segment lost 7 bases and the V segment lost 4 bases, leaving 15 bases of the junction unmatched. The CDR3 sequence is 17 residues long. Germline V CDR1 and CDR2: MNHNS, SASEGT. CDR3 coding DNA: TGTGCCAGCAGTGCCCGACCGGGACAGGAGTTTGTCAACATTCAGTACTTC. Residues: CASSARPGQEFVNIQYF.

The chain is built from TRBV7-9 and TRBJ1-4; 8 bases are a match to TRBD1. The CDR3 is 16 residues long. The germline CDR1 and CDR2 sequences are SEHNR and FQNEAQ (reference sequence). With 5 bases clipped from V and 8 bases from J, the junction kept 13 bases outside the gene matches. The CDR3, as DNA: TGTGCCAGCAGCGTATGGTTGACAGGGGAGTTCGAAAAACTGTTTTTT. It is translated as CASSVWLTGEFEKLFF. The whole variable domain, filled in from reference TRBV7-9 and TRBJ1-4, reads DTGVSQNPRHKITKRGQNVTFRCDPISEHNRLYWYRQTLGQGPEFLTYFQNEAQLEKSRLLSDRFSAERPKGSFSTLEIQRTEQGDSAMYLCASSVWLTGEFEKLFFGSGTQLSVL.